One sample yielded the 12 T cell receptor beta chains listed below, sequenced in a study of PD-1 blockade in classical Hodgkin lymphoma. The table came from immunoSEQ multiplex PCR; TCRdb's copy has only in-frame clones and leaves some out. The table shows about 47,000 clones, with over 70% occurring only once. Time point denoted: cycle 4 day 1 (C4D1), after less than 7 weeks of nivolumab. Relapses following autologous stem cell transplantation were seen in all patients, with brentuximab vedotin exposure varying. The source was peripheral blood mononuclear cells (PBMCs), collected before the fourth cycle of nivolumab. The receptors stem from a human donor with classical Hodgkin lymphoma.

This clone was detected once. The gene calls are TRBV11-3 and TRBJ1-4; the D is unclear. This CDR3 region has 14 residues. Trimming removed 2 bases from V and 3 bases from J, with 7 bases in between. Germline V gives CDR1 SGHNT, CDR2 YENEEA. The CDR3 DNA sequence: TGTGCCAGCAGCTTATGCCAAGCTAATGAAAAACTGTTTTTT. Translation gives CASSLCQANEKLFF. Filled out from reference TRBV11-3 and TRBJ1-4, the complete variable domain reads EAGVVQSPRYKIIEKKQPVAFWCNPISGHNTLYWYLQNLGQGPELLIRYENEEAVDDSQLPKDRFSAERLKGVDSTLKIQPAELGDSAVYLCASSLCQANEKLFFGSGTQLSVL.

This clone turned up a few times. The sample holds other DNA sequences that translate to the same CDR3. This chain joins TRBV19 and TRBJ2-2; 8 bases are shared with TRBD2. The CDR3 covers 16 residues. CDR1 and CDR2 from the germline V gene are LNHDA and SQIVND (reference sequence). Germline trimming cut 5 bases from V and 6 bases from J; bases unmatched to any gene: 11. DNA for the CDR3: TGTGCCAGTAGTCCCGAAGCGGGAGTGGTGTCCGGGGAGCTGTTTTTT. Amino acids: CASSPEAGVVSGELFF.

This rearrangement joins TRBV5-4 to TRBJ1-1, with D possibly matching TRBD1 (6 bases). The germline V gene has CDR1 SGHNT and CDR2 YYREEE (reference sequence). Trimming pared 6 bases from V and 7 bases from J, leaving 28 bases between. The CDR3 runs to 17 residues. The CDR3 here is CASNDWGVDRPGGEAFF. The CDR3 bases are TGTGCCAGCAACGACTGGGGTGTTGACAGGCCCGGGGGTGAAGCTTTCTTT.

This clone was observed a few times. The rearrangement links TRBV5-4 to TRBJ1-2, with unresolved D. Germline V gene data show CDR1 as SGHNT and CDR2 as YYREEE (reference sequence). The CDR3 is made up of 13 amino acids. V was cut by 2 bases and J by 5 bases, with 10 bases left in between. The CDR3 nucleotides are TGTGCCAGCAGCTTTCGGGCCGCGTATGGCTACACCTTC. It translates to CASSFRAAYGYTF.

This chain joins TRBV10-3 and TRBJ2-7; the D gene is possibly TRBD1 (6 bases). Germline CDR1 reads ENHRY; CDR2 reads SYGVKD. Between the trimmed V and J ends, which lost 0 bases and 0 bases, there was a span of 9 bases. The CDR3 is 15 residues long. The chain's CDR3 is CAISESRGDSYEQYF. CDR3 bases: TGTGCCATCAGTGAGTCCAGGGGCGACTCCTACGAGCAGTACTTC.

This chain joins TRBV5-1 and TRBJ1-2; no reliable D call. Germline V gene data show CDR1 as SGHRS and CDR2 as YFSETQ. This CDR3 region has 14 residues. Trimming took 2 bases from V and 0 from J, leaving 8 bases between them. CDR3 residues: CASSFGDTNYGYTF. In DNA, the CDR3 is TGCGCCAGCAGCTTCGGTGACACTAACTATGGCTACACCTTC.

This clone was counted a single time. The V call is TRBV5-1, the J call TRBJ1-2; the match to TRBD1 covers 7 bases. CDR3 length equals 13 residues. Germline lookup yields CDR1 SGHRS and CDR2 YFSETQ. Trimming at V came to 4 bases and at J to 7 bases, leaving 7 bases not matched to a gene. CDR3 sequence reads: CASSPNAGGGYTF. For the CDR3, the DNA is TGCGCCAGCAGCCCTAACGCAGGGGGTGGCTACACCTTC.

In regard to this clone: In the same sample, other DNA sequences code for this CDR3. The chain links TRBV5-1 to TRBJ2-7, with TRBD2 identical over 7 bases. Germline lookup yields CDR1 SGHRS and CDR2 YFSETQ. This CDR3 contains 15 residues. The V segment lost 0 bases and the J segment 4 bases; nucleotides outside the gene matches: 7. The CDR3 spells CASSLAGGSGYEQYF. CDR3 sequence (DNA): TGCGCCAGCAGCTTGGCTGGCGGGAGTGGGTACGAGCAGTACTTC. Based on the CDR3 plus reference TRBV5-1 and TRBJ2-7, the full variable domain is KAGVTQTPRYLIKTRGQQVTLSCSPISGHRSVSWYQQTPGQGLQFLFEYFSETQRNKGNFPGRFSGRQFSNSRSEMNVSTLELGDSALYLCASSLAGGSGYEQYFGPGTRLTVT.

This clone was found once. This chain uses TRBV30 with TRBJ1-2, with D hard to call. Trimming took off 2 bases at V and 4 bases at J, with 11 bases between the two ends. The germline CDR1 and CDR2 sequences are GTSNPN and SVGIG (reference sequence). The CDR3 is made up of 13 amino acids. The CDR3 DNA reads TGTGCCTGGAGTTCAGACGGATTCTATGGCTACACCTTC. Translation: CAWSSDGFYGYTF.

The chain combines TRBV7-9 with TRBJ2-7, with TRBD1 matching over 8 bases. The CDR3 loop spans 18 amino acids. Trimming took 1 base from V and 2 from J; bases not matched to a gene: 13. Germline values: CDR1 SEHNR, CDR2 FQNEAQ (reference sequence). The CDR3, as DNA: TGTGCCAGCAGCTTAGTTGCCGGCGTTGGGACAGGACCCTACGAGCAGTACTTC. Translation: CASSLVAGVGTGPYEQYF.

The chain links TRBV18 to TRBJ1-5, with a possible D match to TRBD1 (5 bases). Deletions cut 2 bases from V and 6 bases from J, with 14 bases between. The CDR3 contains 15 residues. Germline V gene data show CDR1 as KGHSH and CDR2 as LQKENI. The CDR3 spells CASSPGGGFGQPQHF. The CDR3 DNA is TGTGCCAGCTCACCAGGGGGGGGGTTTGGTCAGCCCCAGCATTTT.

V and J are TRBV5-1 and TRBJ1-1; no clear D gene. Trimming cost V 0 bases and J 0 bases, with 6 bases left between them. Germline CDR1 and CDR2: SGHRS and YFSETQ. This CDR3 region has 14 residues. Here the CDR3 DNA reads TGCGCCAGCAGCTTGGACGGATTGAACACTGAAGCTTTCTTT. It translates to CASSLDGLNTEAFF.